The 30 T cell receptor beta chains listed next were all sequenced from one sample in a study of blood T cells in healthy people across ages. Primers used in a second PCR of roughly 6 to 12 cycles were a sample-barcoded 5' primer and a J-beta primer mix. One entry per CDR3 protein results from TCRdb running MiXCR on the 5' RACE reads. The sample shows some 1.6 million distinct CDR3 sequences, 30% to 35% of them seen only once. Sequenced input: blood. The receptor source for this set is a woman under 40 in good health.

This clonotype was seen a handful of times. The CDR3 sequence is CASSLVNRRIYTF. CDR3 in DNA: TGTGCCAGCAGCTTAGTAAATAGGAGGATCTACACCTTC. The chain carries TRBV7-2 and TRBJ1-2; no firm D call. This CDR3 comprises 13 residues. The V gene's germline CDR1 is SGHTA and CDR2 FQGNSA. Trimming cost V 1 base and J 10 bases, with 13 bases left between them.

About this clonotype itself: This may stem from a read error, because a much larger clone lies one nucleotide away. The CDR3 DNA follows: TGTGCCAGCACCACGACAGGGGACTATGGCTACACCTTC. It yields the protein CASTTTGDYGYTF. The genes are TRBV28 and TRBJ1-2, with 8 bases fitting TRBD1. The V and J ends lost 7 bases and 3 bases, in that order; junction bases with no gene match: 4. The CDR3 runs 13 residues. From germline, CDR1 is MDHEN and CDR2 SYDVKM.

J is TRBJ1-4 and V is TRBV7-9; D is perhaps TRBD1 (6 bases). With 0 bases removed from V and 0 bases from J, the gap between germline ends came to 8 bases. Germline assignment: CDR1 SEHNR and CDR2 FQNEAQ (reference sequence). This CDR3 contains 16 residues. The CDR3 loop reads CASSLAKGATNEKLFF. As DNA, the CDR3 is TGTGCCAGCAGCTTAGCGAAGGGGGCAACTAATGAAAAACTGTTTTTT. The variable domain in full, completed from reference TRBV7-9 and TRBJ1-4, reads DTGVSQNPRHKITKRGQNVTFRCDPISEHNRLYWYRQTLGQGPEFLTYFQNEAQLEKSRLLSDRFSAERPKGSFSTLEIQRTEQGDSAMYLCASSLAKGATNEKLFFGSGTQLSVL.

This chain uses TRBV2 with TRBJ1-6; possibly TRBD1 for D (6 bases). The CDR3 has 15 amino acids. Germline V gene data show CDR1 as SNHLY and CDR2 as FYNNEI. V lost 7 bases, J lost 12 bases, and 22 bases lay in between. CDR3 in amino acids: CASTTDQTGSRPLHF. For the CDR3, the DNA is TGTGCCAGCACTACCGATCAGACAGGTTCGAGACCCCTCCACTTT.

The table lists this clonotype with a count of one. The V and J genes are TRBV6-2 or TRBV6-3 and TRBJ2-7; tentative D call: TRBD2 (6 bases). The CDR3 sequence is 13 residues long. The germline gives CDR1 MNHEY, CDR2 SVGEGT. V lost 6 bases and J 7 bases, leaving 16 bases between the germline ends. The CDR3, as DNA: TGTGCCAGCAGGGGGGAGGAGAACGGGGAGCAGTACTTC. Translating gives CASRGEENGEQYF.

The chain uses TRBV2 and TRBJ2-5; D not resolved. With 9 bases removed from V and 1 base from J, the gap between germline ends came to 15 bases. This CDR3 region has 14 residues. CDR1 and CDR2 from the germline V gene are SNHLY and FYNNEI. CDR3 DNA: TGTGCCAGTAAGATAGGACGGGCCCAAGAGACCCAGTACTTC. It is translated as CASKIGRAQETQYF. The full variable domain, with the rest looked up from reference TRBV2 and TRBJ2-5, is EPEVTQTPSHQVTQMGQEVILRCVPISNHLYFYWYRQILGQKVEFLVSFYNNEISEKSEIFDDQFSVERPDGSNFTLKIRSTKLEDSAMYFCASKIGRAQETQYFGPGTRLLVL.

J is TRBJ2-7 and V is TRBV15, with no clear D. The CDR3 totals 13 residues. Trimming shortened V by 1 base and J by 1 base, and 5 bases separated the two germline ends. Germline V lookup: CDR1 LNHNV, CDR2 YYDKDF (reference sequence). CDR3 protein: CATSRVGSYEQYF. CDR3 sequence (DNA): TGTGCCACCAGCAGAGTTGGATCCTACGAGCAGTACTTC.

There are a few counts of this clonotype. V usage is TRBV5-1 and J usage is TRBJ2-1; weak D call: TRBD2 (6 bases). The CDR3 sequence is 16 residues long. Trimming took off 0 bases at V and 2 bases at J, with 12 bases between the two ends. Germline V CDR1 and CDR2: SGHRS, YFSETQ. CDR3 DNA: TGCGCCAGCAGCTTGGCCAAAGCGGGCGCCTACAATGAGCAGTTCTTC. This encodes CASSLAKAGAYNEQFF. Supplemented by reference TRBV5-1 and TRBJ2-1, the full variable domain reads KAGVTQTPRYLIKTRGQQVTLSCSPISGHRSVSWYQQTPGQGLQFLFEYFSETQRNKGNFPGRFSGRQFSNSRSEMNVSTLELGDSALYLCASSLAKAGAYNEQFFGPGTRLTVL.

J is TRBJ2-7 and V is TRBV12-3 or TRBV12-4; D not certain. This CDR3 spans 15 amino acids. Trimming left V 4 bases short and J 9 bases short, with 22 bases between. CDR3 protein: CASSSVETANPRQYF. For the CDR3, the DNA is TGTGCCAGCAGTTCCGTGGAAACAGCGAATCCGAGGCAGTACTTC.

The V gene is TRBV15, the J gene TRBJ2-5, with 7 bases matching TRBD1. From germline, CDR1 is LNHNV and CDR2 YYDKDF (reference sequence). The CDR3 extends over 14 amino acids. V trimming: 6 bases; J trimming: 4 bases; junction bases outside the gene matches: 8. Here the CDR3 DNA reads TGTGCCACCAGTCAACACAGGGGTCGAGAGACCCAGTACTTC. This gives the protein CATSQHRGRETQYF.

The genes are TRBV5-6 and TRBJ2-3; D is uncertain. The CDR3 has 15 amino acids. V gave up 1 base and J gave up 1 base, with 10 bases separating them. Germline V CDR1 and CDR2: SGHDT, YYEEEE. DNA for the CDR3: TGTGCCAGCAGCTTGATAAGGGTTCGCACAGATACGCAGTATTTT. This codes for CASSLIRVRTDTQYF.

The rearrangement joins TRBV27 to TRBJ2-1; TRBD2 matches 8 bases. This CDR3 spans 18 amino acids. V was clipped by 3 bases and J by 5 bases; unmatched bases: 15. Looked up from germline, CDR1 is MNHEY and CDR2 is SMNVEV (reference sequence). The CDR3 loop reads CASSLPTRGGKRDNEQFF. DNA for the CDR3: TGTGCCAGCAGTTTGCCGACACGGGGGGGTAAAAGAGACAATGAGCAGTTCTTC.

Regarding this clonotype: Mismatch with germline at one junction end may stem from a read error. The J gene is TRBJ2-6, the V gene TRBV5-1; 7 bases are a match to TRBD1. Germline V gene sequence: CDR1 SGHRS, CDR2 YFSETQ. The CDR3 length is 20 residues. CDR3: CAGSRIVRRDSSSGANVLTF. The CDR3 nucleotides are TGCGCCGGCAGCCGAATCGTTCGCCGGGACAGTTCCTCTGGGGCCAACGTCCTGACTTTC.

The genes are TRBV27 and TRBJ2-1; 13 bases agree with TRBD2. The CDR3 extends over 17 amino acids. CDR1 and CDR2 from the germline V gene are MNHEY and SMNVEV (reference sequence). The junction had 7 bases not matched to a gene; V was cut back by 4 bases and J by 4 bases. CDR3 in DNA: TGTGCCAGCAGTTGGCGGACTAGCGGGAGAATTTACAATGAGCAGTTCTTC. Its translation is CASSWRTSGRIYNEQFF.

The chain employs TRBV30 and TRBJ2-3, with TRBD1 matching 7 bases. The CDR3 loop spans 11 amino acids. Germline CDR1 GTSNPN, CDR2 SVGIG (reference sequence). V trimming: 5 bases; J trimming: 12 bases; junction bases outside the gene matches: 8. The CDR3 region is CAWSTGAQQYF. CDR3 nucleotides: TGTGCCTGGTCTACAGGGGCCCAACAGTATTTT.

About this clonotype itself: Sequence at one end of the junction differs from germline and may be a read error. CDR3 sequence (DNA): TGTGCCTGGAGTACTACAGGGGGCAACCAGCCCCAGCATTTT. This gives the protein CAWSTTGGNQPQHF. The chain combines TRBV30 with TRBJ1-5; 9 positions agree with TRBD1. The CDR3 is made up of 14 amino acids. The V gene's germline CDR1 is GTSNPN and CDR2 SVGIG (reference sequence).

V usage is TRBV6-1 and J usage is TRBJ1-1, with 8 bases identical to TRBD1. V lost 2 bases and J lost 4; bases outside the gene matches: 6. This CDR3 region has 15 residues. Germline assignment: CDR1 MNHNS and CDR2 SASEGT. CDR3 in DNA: TGTGCCAGCAGTGAATCCCAGGGGGCGCGCACTGAAGCTTTCTTT. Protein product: CASSESQGARTEAFF.

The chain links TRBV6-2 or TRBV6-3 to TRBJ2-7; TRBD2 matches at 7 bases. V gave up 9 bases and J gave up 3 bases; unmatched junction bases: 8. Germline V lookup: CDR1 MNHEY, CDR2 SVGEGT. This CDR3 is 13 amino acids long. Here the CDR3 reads CASERGRNYEQYF. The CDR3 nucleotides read TGTGCCAGTGAGCGGGGCCGAAACTACGAGCAGTACTTC.

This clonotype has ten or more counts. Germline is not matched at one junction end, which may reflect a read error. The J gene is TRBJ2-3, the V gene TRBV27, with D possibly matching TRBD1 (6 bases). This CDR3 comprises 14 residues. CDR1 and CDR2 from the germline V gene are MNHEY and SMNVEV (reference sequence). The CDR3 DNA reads TGTGCCAGCAGCTTATCAGGGGTCCGAGATACGCAGTATTTT. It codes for CASSLSGVRDTQYF.

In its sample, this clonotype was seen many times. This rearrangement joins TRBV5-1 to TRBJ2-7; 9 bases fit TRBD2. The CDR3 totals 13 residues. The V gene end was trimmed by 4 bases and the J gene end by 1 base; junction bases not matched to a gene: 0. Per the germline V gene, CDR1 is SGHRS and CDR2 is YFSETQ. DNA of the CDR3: TGCGCCAGCAGCCTAGCGGGATCCTACGAGCAGTACTTC. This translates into CASSLAGSYEQYF.

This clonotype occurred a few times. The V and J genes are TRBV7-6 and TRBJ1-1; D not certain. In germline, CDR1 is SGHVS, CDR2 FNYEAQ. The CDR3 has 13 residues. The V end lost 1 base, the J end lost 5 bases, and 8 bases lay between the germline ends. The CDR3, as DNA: TGTGCCAGCAGCTTAGTCGGCCAGACTGAAGCTTTCTTT. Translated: CASSLVGQTEAFF.

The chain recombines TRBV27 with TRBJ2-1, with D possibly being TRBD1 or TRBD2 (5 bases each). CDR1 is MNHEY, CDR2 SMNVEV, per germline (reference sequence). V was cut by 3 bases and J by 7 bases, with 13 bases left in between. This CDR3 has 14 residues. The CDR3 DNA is TGTGCCAGCAGTTTGGGGGACCTCGCGAATGAGCAGTTCTTC. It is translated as CASSLGDLANEQFF.

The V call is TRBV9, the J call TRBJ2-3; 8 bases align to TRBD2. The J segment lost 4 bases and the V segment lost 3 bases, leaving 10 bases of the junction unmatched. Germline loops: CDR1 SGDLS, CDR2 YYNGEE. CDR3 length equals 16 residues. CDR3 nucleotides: TGTGCCAGCAGCGCCCGAGCGGGGGATGGGGCAGATACGCAGTATTTT. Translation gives CASSARAGDGADTQYF.

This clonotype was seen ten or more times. Here the CDR3 reads CASSQVNRGYEQYF. CDR3 nucleotide sequence: TGCGCCAGCAGCCAAGTAAACAGGGGTTACGAGCAGTACTTC. The chain combines TRBV4-1 with TRBJ2-7, with 7 bases matching TRBD1. V was clipped by 1 base and J by 4 bases; unmatched bases: 4. This CDR3 is 14 amino acids long. Germline CDR1 is MGHRA and CDR2 is YSYEKL.

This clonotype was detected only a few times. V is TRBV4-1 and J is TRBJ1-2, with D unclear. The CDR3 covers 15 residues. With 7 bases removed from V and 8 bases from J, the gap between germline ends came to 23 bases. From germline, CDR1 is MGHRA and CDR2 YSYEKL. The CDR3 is CASNSAPPGQGGYTF. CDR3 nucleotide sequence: TGCGCCAGCAATTCCGCTCCCCCGGGCCAAGGAGGCTACACCTTC.

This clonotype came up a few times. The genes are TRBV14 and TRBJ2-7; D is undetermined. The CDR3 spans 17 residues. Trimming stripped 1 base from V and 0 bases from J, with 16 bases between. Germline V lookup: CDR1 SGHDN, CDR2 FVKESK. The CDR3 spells CASSQGGKSKYSYEQYF. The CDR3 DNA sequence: TGTGCCAGCAGCCAAGGCGGTAAAAGCAAGTACTCCTACGAGCAGTACTTC.

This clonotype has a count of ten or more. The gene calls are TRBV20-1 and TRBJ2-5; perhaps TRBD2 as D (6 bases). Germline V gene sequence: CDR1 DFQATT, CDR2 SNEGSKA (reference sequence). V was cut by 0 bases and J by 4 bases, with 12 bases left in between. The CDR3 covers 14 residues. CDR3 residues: CSARDGRSGETQYF. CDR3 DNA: TGCAGTGCTAGAGACGGGAGATCGGGAGAGACCCAGTACTTC.

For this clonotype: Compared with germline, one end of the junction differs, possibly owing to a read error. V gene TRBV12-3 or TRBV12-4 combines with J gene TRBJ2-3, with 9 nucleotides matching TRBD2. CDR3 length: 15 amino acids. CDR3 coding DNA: TGTGCCAGCAGTTTTGGCGGGAGGGCCCCAGATGCGCAGTATTTT. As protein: CASSFGGRAPDAQYF.

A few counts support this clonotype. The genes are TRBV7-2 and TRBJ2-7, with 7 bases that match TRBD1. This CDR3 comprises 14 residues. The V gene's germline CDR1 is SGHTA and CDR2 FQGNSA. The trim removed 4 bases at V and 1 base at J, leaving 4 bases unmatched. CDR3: CASSYDRVSYEQYF. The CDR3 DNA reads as TGTGCCAGCAGCTACGACAGGGTTTCCTACGAGCAGTACTTC. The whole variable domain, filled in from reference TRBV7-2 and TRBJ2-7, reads GAGVSQSPSNKVTEKGKDVELRCDPISGHTALYWYRQSLGQGLEFLIYFQGNSAPDKSGLPSDRFSAERTGGSVSTLTIQRTQQEDSAVYLCASSYDRVSYEQYFGPGTRLTVT.

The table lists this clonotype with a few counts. The CDR3 nucleotides are TGTGCCAGCAGGTCCCAGGGAAACCCCTACGAGCAGTACTTC. The encoded protein is CASRSQGNPYEQYF. V usage is TRBV6-6 and J usage is TRBJ2-7; possibly TRBD1 for D (5 bases). Germline V gene data show CDR1 as MNHNY and CDR2 as SVGAGI (reference sequence). The length of the CDR3 is 14 residues. Trimming cost V 6 bases and J 2 bases, with 14 bases left between them.